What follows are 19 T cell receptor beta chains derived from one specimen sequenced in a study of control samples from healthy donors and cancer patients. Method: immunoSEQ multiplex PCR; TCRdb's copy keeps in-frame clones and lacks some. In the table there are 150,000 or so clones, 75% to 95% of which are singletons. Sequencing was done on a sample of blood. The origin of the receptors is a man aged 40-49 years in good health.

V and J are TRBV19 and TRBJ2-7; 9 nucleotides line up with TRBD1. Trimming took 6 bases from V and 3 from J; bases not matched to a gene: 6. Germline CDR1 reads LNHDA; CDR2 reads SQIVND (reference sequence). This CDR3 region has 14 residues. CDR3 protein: CASSAGTGFYEQYF. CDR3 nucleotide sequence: TGTGCCAGTAGCGCCGGGACAGGGTTCTACGAGCAGTACTTC.

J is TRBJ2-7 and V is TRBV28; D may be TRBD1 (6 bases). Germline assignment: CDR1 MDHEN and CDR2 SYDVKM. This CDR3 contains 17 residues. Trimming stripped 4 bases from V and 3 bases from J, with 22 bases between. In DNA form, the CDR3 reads TGTGCCAGCAGTTCCAGGGGTCGCAGTCTCTTTTTCTACGAGCAGTACTTC. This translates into CASSSRGRSLFFYEQYF.

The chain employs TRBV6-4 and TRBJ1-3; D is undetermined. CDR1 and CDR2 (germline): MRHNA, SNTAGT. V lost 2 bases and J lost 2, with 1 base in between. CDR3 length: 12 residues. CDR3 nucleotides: TGTGCCAGCAGTGACCCTGGAAACACCATATATTTT. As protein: CASSDPGNTIYF.

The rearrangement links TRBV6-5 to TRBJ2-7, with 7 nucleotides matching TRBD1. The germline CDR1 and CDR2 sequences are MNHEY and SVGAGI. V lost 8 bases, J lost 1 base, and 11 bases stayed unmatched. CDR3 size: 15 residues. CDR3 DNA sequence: TGTGCCAGCGTACGAACCCAGGGGGTATCCTACGAGCAGTACTTC. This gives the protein CASVRTQGVSYEQYF.

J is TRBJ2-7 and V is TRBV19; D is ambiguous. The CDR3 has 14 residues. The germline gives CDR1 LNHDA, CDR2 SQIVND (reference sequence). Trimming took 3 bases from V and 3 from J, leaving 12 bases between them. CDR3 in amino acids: CASSIFVQSYEQYF. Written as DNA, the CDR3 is TGTGCCAGTAGTATCTTCGTCCAAAGCTACGAGCAGTACTTC.

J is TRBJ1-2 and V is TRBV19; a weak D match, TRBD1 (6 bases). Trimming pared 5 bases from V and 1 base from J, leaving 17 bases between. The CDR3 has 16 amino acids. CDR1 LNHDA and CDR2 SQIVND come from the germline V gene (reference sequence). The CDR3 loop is CASSPPDRRFNYGYTF. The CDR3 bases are TGTGCCAGTAGTCCCCCCGACAGGAGATTTAACTATGGCTACACCTTC.

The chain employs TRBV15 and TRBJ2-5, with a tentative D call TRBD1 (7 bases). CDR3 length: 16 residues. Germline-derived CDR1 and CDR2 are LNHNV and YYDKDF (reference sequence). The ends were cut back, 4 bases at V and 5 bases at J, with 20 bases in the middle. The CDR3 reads CATSKTGLTGEETQYF. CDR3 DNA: TGTGCCACCAGCAAGACGGGACTTACAGGGGAGGAGACCCAGTACTTC.

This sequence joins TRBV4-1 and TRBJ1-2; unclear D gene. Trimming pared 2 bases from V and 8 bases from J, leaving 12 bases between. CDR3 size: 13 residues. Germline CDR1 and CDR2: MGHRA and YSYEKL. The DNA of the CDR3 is TGCGCCAGCAGCCAATGGTCGACGGGGGGCTACACCTTC. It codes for CASSQWSTGGYTF.

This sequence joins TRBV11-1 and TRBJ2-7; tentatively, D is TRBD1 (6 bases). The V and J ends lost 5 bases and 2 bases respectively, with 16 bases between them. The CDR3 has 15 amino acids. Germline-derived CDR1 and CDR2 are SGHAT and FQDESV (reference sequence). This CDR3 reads CASSNAQGSTYEQYF. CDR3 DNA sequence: TGTGCCAGCAGCAATGCACAGGGTAGCACCTACGAGCAGTACTTC.

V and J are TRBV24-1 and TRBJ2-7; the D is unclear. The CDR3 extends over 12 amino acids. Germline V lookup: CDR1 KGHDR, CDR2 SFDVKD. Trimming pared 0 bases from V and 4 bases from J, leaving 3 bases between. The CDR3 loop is CATSDLGYEQYF. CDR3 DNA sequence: TGTGCCACCAGTGATTTGGGATACGAGCAGTACTTC.

In nucleotides, the CDR3 is TGTGCCAGCAGCCAGCAACCGCAGGGAGGTGGAAACACCATATATTTT. Translating gives CASSQQPQGGGNTIYF. The chain has TRBV4-2 and TRBJ1-3, with D perhaps matching TRBD1 (5 bases). This CDR3 is 16 amino acids long. V gave up 3 bases and J gave up 3 bases, with 15 bases separating them. Germline loops: CDR1 LGHNA, CDR2 YNFKEQ.

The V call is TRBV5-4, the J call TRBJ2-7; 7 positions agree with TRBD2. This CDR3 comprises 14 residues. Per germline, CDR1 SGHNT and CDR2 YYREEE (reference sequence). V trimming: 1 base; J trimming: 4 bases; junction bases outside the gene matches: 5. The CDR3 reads CASSLRGEGYEQYF. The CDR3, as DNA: TGTGCCAGCAGCTTGAGAGGGGAGGGTTACGAGCAGTACTTC.

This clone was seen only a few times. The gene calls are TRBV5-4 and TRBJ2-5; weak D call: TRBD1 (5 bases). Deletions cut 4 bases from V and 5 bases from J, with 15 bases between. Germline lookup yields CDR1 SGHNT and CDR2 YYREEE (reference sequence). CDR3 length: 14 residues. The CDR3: CASSLPGHPETQYF. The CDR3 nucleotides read TGTGCCAGCAGCCTACCTGGACATCCGGAGACCCAGTACTTC.

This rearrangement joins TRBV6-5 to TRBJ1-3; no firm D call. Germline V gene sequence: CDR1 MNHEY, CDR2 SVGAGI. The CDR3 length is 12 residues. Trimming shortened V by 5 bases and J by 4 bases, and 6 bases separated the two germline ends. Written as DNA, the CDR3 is TGTGCCAGCAGTCCAAGGGGAAACACCATATATTTT. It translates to CASSPRGNTIYF.

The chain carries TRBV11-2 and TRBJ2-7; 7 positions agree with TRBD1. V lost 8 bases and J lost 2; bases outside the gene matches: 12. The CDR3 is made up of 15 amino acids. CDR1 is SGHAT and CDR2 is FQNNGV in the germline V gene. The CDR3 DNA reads TGTGCCAGCCGAACCCCCGACAGGGCACCCTACGAGCAGTACTTC. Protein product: CASRTPDRAPYEQYF.

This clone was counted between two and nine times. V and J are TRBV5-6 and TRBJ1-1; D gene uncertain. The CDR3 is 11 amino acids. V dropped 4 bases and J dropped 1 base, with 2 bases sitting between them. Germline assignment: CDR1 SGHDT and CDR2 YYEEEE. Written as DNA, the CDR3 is TGTGCCAGCAGCGCGAACACTGAAGCTTTCTTT. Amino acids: CASSANTEAFF.

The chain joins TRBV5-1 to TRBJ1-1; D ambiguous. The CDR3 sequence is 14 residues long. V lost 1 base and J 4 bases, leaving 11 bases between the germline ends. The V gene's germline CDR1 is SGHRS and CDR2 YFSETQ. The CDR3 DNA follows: TGCGCCAGCAGCTTGACGGGCATGAGCACTGAAGCTTTCTTT. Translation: CASSLTGMSTEAFF.

The CDR3 sequence: CASSLGTGGLNIQYF. DNA of the CDR3: TGCGCCAGCAGCTTGGGGACAGGGGGCCTGAACATTCAGTACTTC. V and J are TRBV5-1 and TRBJ2-4, with 11 bases that match TRBD1. The CDR3 is 15 amino acids. The ends lost 0 bases at V and 7 bases at J; junction bases unmatched: 3. Germline loops: CDR1 SGHRS, CDR2 YFSETQ.

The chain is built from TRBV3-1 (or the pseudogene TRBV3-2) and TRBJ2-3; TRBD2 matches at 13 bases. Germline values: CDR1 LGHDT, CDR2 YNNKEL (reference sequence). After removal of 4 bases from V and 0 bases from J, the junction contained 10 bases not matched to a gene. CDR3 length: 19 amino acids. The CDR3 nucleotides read TGTGCCAGCAGCCGGGAACTAGCGGGGGGGCCCAGGAGCACAGATACGCAGTATTTT. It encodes CASSRELAGGPRSTDTQYF.